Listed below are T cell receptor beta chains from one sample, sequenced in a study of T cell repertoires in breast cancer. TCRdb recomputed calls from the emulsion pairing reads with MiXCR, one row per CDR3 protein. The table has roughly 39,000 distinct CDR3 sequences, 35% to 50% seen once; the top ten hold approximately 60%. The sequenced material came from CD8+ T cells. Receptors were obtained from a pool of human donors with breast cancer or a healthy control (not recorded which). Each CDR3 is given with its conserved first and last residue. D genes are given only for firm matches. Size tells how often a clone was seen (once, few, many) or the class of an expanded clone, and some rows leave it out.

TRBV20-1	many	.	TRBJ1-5	TGCAGTGCCCTATCAGATCGGGGCAATCAGCCCCAGCATTTT	CSALSDRGNQPQHF
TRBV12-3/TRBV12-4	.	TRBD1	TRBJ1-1	TGTGCCAGCAGTTTCGGGACAGGGTTCGGTGAAGCCTTCTTT	CASSFGTGFGEAFF
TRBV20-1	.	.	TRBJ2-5	TGCAGTGCTAATCCCGGGGGATTCGAAGAGACCCAGTACTTC	CSANPGGFEETQYF
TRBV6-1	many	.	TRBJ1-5	TGTGCCAGCGCGCCGGGTCCCGTTAGCAATCAGCCCCAGCATTTT	CASAPGPVSNQPQHF
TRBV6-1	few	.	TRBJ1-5	TGTGCCAGCAGGGTGTCGGGTGGGCCAAGCAATCAGCCCCAGCATTTT	CASRVSGGPSNQPQHF
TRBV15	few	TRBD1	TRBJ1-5	TGTGCCACCAGGTCGACAGGGCAGACTTATAATCAGCCCCAGCATTTT	CATRSTGQTYNQPQHF
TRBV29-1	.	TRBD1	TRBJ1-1	TGCAGCGTATGTACAGGGGGCGTACTGAACACTGAAGCTTTCTTT	CSVCTGGVLNTEAFF
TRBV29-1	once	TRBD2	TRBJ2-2	TGCAGCGTACGACTAGCGGGATCGATGTCCGGGGAGCTGTTTTTT	CSVRLAGSMSGELFF
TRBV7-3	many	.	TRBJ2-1	TGTGCCAGCAGCTTCGTAGGCCCGGGTGAGCAGTTCTTC	CASSFVGPGEQFF
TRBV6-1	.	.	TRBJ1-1	TGTGCCAGCAGGGGGGGAAGGGCAAACACTGAAGCTTTCTTT	CASRGGRANTEAFF
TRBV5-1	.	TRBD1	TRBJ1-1	TGCGCCAGCAGCTTGGTAACAGGGGGCTTCACTGAAGCTTTCTTT	CASSLVTGGFTEAFF
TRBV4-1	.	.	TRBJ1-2	TGCGCCAGCAGCCAAGACGGGTTCTATGGCTACACCTTC	CASSQDGFYGYTF
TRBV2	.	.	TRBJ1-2	TGTGCCAGCAGTCAAGGACAGAGCCGTGGCTACACCTTC	CASSQGQSRGYTF
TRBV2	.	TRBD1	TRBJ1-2	TGTGCCAGCAGTCCTGCGCGGGACAGGGGGCCTGGCTACACCTTC	CASSPARDRGPGYTF
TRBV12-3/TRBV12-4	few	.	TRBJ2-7	TGTGCCAGCAGCGTAGGTGGGACTGGGACCTACGAGCAGTACTTC	CASSVGGTGTYEQYF
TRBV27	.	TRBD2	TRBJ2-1	TGTGCCAAGAAGCAGGGGATAGCGGGATCCAGTGAGCAGTTCTTC	CAKKQGIAGSSEQFF
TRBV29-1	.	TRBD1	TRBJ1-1	TGCAGCGTTGAACGGGACAGGAACACTGAAGCTTTCTTT	CSVERDRNTEAFF
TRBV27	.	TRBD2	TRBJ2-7	TGTGCCAGCAGCCCGGGACTAGCGGCCTACGAGCAGTACTTC	CASSPGLAAYEQYF
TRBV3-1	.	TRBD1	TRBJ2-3	TGTGCCAGCAGCCAGACAGGGGCTGGCACAGATACGCAGTATTTT	CASSQTGAGTDTQYF
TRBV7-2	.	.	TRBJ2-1	TGTGCCAGCAGCTTAAATAGCGGTACCTACAATGAGCAGTTCTTC	CASSLNSGTYNEQFF
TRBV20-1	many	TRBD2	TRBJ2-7	TGCAGTGTGGGACTAGCGTACGAGCAGTACTTC	CSVGLAYEQYF
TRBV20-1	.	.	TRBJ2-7	TGCAGTGCTGGGAAAGCGAATCTCTACGAGCAGTACTTC	CSAGKANLYEQYF
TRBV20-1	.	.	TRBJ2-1	TGCAGTGCTAGCCACGTCCTAGCGAGCGATGAGCAGTTCTTC	CSASHVLASDEQFF
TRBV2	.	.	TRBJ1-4	TGTGCCAGCAGTGAAGGGCAGGCAACTAATGAAAAACTGTTTTTT	CASSEGQATNEKLFF
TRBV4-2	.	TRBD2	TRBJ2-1	TGTGCCTGCAGCCAAGATACAGCGGGGGGGCTTTCGTACAATGAGCAGTTCTTC	CACSQDTAGGLSYNEQFF
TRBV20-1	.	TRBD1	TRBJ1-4	TGCAGTGCTAATACGCCACAGGGGGGGAGTAATGAAAAACTGTTTTTT	CSANTPQGGSNEKLFF
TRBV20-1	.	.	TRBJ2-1	TGCAGTGCAATTAGAGGGAGTGCTGAGCAGTTCTTC	CSAIRGSAEQFF
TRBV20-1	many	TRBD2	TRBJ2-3	TGCAGTGCTAGTTCTGGACTAGCGGGGGGTTCCACAGATACGCAGTATTTT	CSASSGLAGGSTDTQYF
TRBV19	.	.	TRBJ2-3	TGTGCCAGTAGGGAGCAAGGAGATACGCAGTATTTT	CASREQGDTQYF
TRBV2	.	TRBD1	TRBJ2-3	TGTGCCAGCAGGAAGGGGACAGGAGGCACAGATACGCAGTATTTT	CASRKGTGGTDTQYF
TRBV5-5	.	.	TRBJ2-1	TGTGCCAGCAGCTCCCAATGGGTAGGGTCCTACAATGAGCAGTTCTTC	CASSSQWVGSYNEQFF
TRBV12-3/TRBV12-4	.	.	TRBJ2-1	TGTGCCAGCAATTGGCTTTCGGATGAGCAGTTCTTT	CASNWLSDEQFF
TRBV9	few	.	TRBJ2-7	TGTGCCAGCAGTCCTGGGACGGCCTCCTACGAGCAGTACTTC	CASSPGTASYEQYF
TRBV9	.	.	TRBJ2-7	TGTGCCAGCAGCCCAGCCAACCCTCCTGCCTACGAGCAGTACTTC	CASSPANPPAYEQYF
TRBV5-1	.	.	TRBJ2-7	TGCGCCAGCAGAGTCCGGGGGACGACCTACGAGCAGTACTTC	CASRVRGTTYEQYF
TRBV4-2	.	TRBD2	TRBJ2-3	TGTGCCAGCAGCCAAAACCCGGGGATCGGTCGGACTAGCAACGCAGATACGCAGTATTTT	CASSQNPGIGRTSNADTQYF
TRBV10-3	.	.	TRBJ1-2	TGTGCCATCAGTGAGTCAGGGTCTAGCTATGGCTACACCTTC	CAISESGSSYGYTF
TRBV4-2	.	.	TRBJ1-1	TGTGCCAGCAGCCTGCTCAGGGGAAACACTGAAGCTTTCTTT	CASSLLRGNTEAFF
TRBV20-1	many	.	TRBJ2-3	TGCAGTGCTAGAGCCTTTGCAATTGCAGATACGCAGTATTTT	CSARAFAIADTQYF
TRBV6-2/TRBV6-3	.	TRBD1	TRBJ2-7	TGTGCCAGCAACCTACAGGGGGTTAACTACGAGCAGTACTTC	CASNLQGVNYEQYF
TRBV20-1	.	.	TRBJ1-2	TGCAGTGCTAGAGACGGCCGACAGAACTATGGCTACACCTTC	CSARDGRQNYGYTF
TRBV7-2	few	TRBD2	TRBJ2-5	TGTGCCAGCAGCTTAGAGGGAGCGGGGGACCAAGAGACCCAGTACTTC	CASSLEGAGDQETQYF